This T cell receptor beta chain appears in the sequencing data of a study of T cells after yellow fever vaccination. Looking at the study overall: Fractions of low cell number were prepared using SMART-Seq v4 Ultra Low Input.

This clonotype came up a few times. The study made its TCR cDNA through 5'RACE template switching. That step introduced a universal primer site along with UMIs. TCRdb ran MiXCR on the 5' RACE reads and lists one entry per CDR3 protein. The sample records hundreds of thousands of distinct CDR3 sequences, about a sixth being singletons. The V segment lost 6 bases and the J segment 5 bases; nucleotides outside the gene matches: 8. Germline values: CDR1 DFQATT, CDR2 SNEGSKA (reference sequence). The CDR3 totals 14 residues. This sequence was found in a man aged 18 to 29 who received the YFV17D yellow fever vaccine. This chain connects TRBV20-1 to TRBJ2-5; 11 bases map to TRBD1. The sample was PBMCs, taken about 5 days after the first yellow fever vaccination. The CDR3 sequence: CSATGQGAGETQYF. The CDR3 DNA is TGCAGTGCAACTGGACAGGGGGCCGGGGAGACCCAGTACTTC.